This TCR beta chain was captured in a study of radiation and T cells in renal cell carcinoma. In the study overall: Nephrectomy followed 15 Gy stereotactic body radiation by 4 weeks. Study-level findings and limits: No pretreatment tumor biopsies were available for baseline clonotypes. Top tumor clonotypes rose in blood 2 weeks post-radiation, then contracted.

Repertoires were generated with immunoSEQ multiplex PCR, while TCRdb's copy carries only in-frame clones and drops some. The data show more than 95,000 clones, roughly four fifths seen once. Worth noting for this clone: Antigen: not known.

Germline values: CDR1 MNHEY, CDR2 SMNVEV (reference sequence). The CDR3 length is 13 residues. The V end lost 4 bases, the J end lost 2 bases, and 9 bases lay between the germline ends. Described time point: baseline pretreatment blood. Treatment indicated: 15 Gy SBRT to primary tumor, nephrectomy 4 weeks later. Radiation-treated patients gave blood at baseline, week 2 and week 4. This sequence was found in an older woman with renal cell carcinoma. The sample was blood, taken from a patient whose treatment included radiotherapy and nephrectomy. The chain employs TRBV27 and TRBJ2-7; D possibly corresponds to TRBD1 (6 bases). CDR3 region: CASSWTVTYEQYF. The CDR3 DNA follows: TGTGCCAGCAGTTGGACAGTTACCTACGAGCAGTACTTC.